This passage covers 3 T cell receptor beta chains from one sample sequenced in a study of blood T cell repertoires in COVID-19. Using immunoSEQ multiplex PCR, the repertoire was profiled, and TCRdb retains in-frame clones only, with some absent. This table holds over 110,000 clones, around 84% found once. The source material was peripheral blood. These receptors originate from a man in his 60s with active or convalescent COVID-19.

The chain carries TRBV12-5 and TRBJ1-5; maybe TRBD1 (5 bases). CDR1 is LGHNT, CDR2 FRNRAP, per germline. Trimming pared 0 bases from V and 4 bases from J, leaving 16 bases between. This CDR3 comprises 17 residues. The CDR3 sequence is CASGLVLDGGGNQPQHF. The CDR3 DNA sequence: TGTGCTAGTGGTTTGGTATTAGACGGTGGGGGGAATCAGCCCCAGCATTTT.

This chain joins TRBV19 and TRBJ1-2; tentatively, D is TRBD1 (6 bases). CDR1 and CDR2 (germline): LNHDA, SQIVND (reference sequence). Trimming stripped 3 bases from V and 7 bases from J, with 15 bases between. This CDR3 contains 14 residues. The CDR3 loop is CASSISGVGGGYTF. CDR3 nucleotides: TGTGCCAGTAGTATTTCAGGGGTTGGAGGTGGCTACACCTTC.

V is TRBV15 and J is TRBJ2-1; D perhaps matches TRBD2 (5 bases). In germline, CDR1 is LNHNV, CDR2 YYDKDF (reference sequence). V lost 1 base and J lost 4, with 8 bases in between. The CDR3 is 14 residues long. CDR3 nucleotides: TGTGCCACCAGCAGAGTGAGAGGGTACAATGAGCAGTTCTTC. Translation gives CATSRVRGYNEQFF.